The clone carrying this T cell receptor (beta chain) came up once. In germline, CDR1 is SEHNR, CDR2 FQNEAQ (reference sequence). The CDR3 length is 15 residues. After removal of 5 bases from V and 5 bases from J, the junction contained 8 bases not matched to a gene. The data stem from a study of blood T cell repertoires in COVID-19. Whole-study context: T cells, B-cell-depleted T cells, or PBMCs supplied cDNA or gDNA.

Authors' methods: Cell counts per sample came from amplifying reference gene primers. Sequenced by immunoSEQ multiplex PCR; TCRdb stores in-frame clones only, minus some. V, J and clone size are taken as reported in that table, and D and trimming were inferred from the DNA itself. The sample holds 180,000 or so clones, about 86% seen once. Sequenced material: peripheral blood. V gene TRBV7-9 combines with J gene TRBJ1-2; 10 nucleotides line up with TRBD1. The TCR was taken from a man in his late teens or twenties with acute or convalescent COVID-19. Written as DNA, the CDR3 is TGTGCCAGCAGCCCCCCTATGGGACAGGGGTATGGCTACACCTTC. Translated, it gives CASSPPMGQGYGYTF.